A few counts support the clone carrying this T cell receptor (beta chain). What it binds is unknown. The sample belongs to a study of beta chain features in type 1 diabetes. Whole-study findings and limits: It was not settled here whether HLA type affects TCRB rearrangement. PCR might favor shorter templates, but any such skew would affect patients and controls equally.

The length of the CDR3 is 14 residues. Germline V CDR1 and CDR2: SGHRS, YFSETQ. V was clipped by 0 bases and J by 3 bases; unmatched bases: 1. Sorted populations all exceeded 95% purity. The sequenced template was cDNA made from the entire isolated RNA. Produced via immunoSEQ multiplex PCR; TCRdb's table is partial and in-frame only. The repertoire holds 620,000 or so clones, with 15% as singletons. This receptor was obtained from a man younger than 35 in good health. The sample was naive CD4+ T cells from blood. The chain links TRBV5-1 to TRBJ2-7, with 9 nucleotides matching TRBD1. In DNA form, the CDR3 reads TGCGCCAGCAGCTTGGCGGGACAGGGCTACGAGCAGTACTTC. The encoded protein is CASSLAGQGYEQYF.